This T cell receptor beta chain was sequenced during a study of blood T cell repertoires in COVID-19. TCRdb's copy holds only in-frame clones and misses some; the assay was immunoSEQ multiplex PCR. In the table there are fewer than 400,000 clones, about 83% of which are singletons. Sequencing used PBMCs or T cells enriched from blood (not recorded which). The clonotype originates from a woman between 45 and 60 years old who had recovered from COVID-19.

As DNA, the CDR3 is TGCGCCAGCAGCCAAGAAGTCCGACAGGGGGTGAGGTACGAGCAGTACTTC. It is translated as CASSQEVRQGVRYEQYF. V gene TRBV4-1 combines with J gene TRBJ2-7; 9 bases fit TRBD1. Germline V gene data show CDR1 as MGHRA and CDR2 as YSYEKL. With 0 bases clipped from V and 4 bases from J, the junction kept 10 bases outside the gene matches. The CDR3 length is 17 residues.